Below are 25 T cell receptor beta chains sequenced from a single sample in a study of esophageal squamous cell carcinoma under preoperative chemotherapy. Each CDR3 protein gets one entry after TCRdb re-called the PCR reads with MiXCR. Of around 14,000 distinct CDR3 sequences listed, roughly 66% are singletons. The time point is: before preoperative PTX-NDP chemotherapy. The specimen was obtained from a patient given preoperative chemotherapy. The receptors were gathered from a human donor with esophageal squamous cell carcinoma. The donor label of this sample is uncertain.

The CDR3 DNA sequence: TGTGCCAGCAGTCAAGGACAGGGGGCGGGTGGGCAGCCCCAGCATTTT. It specifies CASSQGQGAGGQPQHF. The chain is built from TRBV12-3 or TRBV12-4 and TRBJ1-5, with 11 bases lining up with TRBD1. V shed 5 bases, J shed 7 bases, and the junction held 10 bases outside the gene matches. The CDR3 runs 16 residues.

The rearrangement joins TRBV25-1 to TRBJ2-2; D remains unclear. The CDR3 is made up of 12 amino acids. Germline CDR1 MGHDK, CDR2 SYGVNS. The ends were cut back, 7 bases at V and 6 bases at J, with 9 bases in the middle. The CDR3 nucleotides read TGTGCCAGCAATTGGGGTCCCGGGGAGCTGTTTTTT. Protein sequence: CASNWGPGELFF.

This clonotype was counted only a few times. Here the CDR3 DNA reads TGTGCCAGCAGCCCCTCGCTCCTCGTGGCAGGGAGTCAGCCCCAGCATTTT. This translates into CASSPSLLVAGSQPQHF. The V and J genes are TRBV7-2 and TRBJ1-5; D might be TRBD1 (5 bases). The germline CDR1 and CDR2 sequences are SGHTA and FQGNSA. Trimming pared 5 bases from V and 6 bases from J, leaving 23 bases between. The CDR3 sequence is 17 residues long. The full variable domain, rest sourced from reference TRBV7-2 and TRBJ1-5, is GAGVSQSPSNKVTEKGKDVELRCDPISGHTALYWYRQSLGQGLEFLIYFQGNSAPDKSGLPSDRFSAERTGGSVSTLTIQRTQQEDSAVYLCASSPSLLVAGSQPQHFGDGTRLSIL.

This rearrangement joins TRBV3-1 to TRBJ2-1, with D perhaps matching TRBD1 (7 bases). Trimming shortened V by 0 bases and J by 6 bases, and 12 bases separated the two germline ends. This CDR3 has 15 amino acids. CDR1 is LGHDT and CDR2 is YNNKEL in the germline V gene (reference sequence). Here the CDR3 reads CASSQDSGGLNEQFF. The CDR3 nucleotides are TGTGCCAGCAGCCAAGACTCAGGGGGGCTCAATGAGCAGTTCTTC.

Only a few counts were recorded for this clonotype. The rearrangement uses TRBV7-2 and TRBJ2-2, with 9 bases lining up with TRBD1. Per germline, CDR1 SGHTA and CDR2 FQGNSA. V was clipped by 6 bases and J by 7 bases; unmatched bases: 6. The CDR3 contains 14 residues. DNA for the CDR3: TGTGCCAGCAGGCTGACAGGGGGTGACGGGGAGCTGTTTTTT. This gives the protein CASRLTGGDGELFF.

This clonotype was detected only once. The rearrangement joins TRBV10-3 to TRBJ2-3, with D perhaps assigned TRBD1 or TRBD2 (5 bases each). Per germline, CDR1 ENHRY and CDR2 SYGVKD. This CDR3 has 14 amino acids. The CDR3 DNA sequence: TGTGCGGGCATCCAGGGAGTCAACACCGAGGCGCAGTATTTT. Amino acids: CAGIQGVNTEAQYF.

The chain employs TRBV7-3 and TRBJ2-1; 16 bases align to TRBD2. V trimming: 5 bases; J trimming: 9 bases; junction bases outside the gene matches: 7. The germline gives CDR1 SGHTA, CDR2 FQGTGA. This CDR3 has 16 residues. In DNA, the CDR3 is TGTGCCAGCAGCACAGGGACTAGCGGGAGGGGTAGTGAGCAGTTCTTC. Amino acids: CASSTGTSGRGSEQFF. The whole variable domain, filled in from reference TRBV7-3 and TRBJ2-1, reads GAGVSQTPSNKVTEKGKYVELRCDPISGHTALYWYRQSLGQGPEFLIYFQGTGAADDSGLPNDRFFAVRPEGSVSTLKIQRTERGDSAVYLCASSTGTSGRGSEQFFGPGTRLTVL.

Turning to this clonotype: The junction shows a germline mismatch at one end, possibly a read error. The rearrangement uses TRBV6-1 and TRBJ2-5; the match to TRBD2 covers 8 bases. This CDR3 region has 16 residues. CDR1 MNHNS and CDR2 SASEGT come from the germline V gene. The CDR3 protein is CASRGIGGDGADTQYF. In nucleotides, the CDR3 is TGTGCCAGCAGGGGCATCGGGGGGGACGGGGCAGATACGCAGTACTTT.

This sequence joins TRBV6-1 and TRBJ2-1; 7 bases line up with TRBD2. The J call may be incorrect, as the DNA end agrees better with TRBJ2-4. The CDR3 contains 15 residues. From germline, CDR1 is MNHNS and CDR2 SASEGT. This CDR3 is CASSEVGREAGIQYF. The CDR3 DNA is TGTGCCAGCAGTGAAGTGGGCCGGGAGGCCGGGATTCAGTACTTC.

V is TRBV6-1 and J is TRBJ2-4; 7 nucleotides match TRBD2. The CDR3 covers 14 residues. The V gene's germline CDR1 is MNHNS and CDR2 SASEGT. In DNA, the CDR3 is TGTGCGAGGCGCGGGGGACGGGACCAGGAGATTCAGTACTTC. Encoded protein: CARRGGRDQEIQYF.

Note on this clonotype: Compared with germline, one end of the junction differs, possibly owing to a read error. The rearrangement joins TRBV10-1 to TRBJ2-4; D assignment may be TRBD1 or TRBD2 (6 bases each). This CDR3 region has 15 residues. Germline values: CDR1 WNHNN, CDR2 SYGVQD (reference sequence). The CDR3 region has the DNA TGCGCCAGCAACCGGGGGCTGTGGGCCAAAAATATTCAGTACTTT. Amino acids: CASNRGLWAKNIQYF.

This clonotype was detected many times. As DNA, the CDR3 is TGTGCCAGCAGTTACCTCAATCTAGCGGGACCCGGGATTGAGCAGTACTTC. Translating gives CASSYLNLAGPGIEQYF. The chain has TRBV6-5 and TRBJ2-5; 9 bases agree with TRBD2. Per germline, CDR1 MNHEY and CDR2 SVGAGI. Trimming took 2 bases from V and 11 from J; bases not matched to a gene: 18. This CDR3 region has 17 residues.

The table lists this clonotype with many counts. The V call is TRBV6-1, the J call TRBJ1-5, with D possibly TRBD1 on 5 matching bases. Germline lookup yields CDR1 MNHNS and CDR2 SASEGT. The CDR3 totals 17 residues. The V end lost 4 bases, the J end lost 4 bases, and 20 bases lay between the germline ends. The CDR3 protein is CASSGAPGGWGNQPQHF. CDR3 DNA: TGTGCCAGCAGTGGAGCCCCTGGGGGGTGGGGAAATCAGCCCCAGCATTTT.

This clonotype appeared once. One end of the junction is discordant with germline, which a read error may explain. The rearrangement joins TRBV6-4 to TRBJ2-3; 7 bases align to TRBD2. Germline CDR1 is MRHNA and CDR2 is SNTAGT. The CDR3 sequence is 16 residues long. The CDR3 DNA sequence: TGTGCCAGCAGGGGCTCGGGGGGAGGTAGCCCAGAGACGCAGTATTTC. Amino acids: CASRGSGGGSPETQYF.

V usage is TRBV6-1 and J usage is TRBJ2-3; 8 positions agree with TRBD2. Matching the DNA end better, TRBJ2-7 makes the J call doubtful. Germline V gives CDR1 MNHNS, CDR2 SASEGT. CDR3 size: 14 residues. CDR3 region: CASGTTGGADEQYF. CDR3 coding DNA: TGTGCCAGCGGAACTACCGGGGGGGCAGATGAGCAGTACTTC.

This clonotype has a handful of counts. Here the CDR3 reads CASSLVRGSDTQYF. CDR3 nucleotides: TGTGCCAGCAGCTTAGTGAGGGGCAGTGATACGCAGTATTTT. The chain has TRBV7-2 and TRBJ2-3, with D perhaps matching TRBD1 or TRBD2 (5 bases each). This CDR3 is built from 14 residues. V shed 1 base and J shed 6 bases, with 11 bases lying between them. The germline V gene encodes CDR1 SGHTA and CDR2 FQGNSA.

This clonotype showed up just a few times. The chain uses TRBV27 and TRBJ2-1, with 13 bases that match TRBD2. Germline CDR1 is MNHEY and CDR2 is SMNVEV (reference sequence). V was clipped by 4 bases and J by 0 bases; unmatched bases: 6. This CDR3 is built from 18 residues. The CDR3 loop reads CASSSRTSGSLSYNEQFF. In nucleotides, the CDR3 is TGTGCCAGCAGTTCCCGGACTAGCGGGAGCCTCTCCTACAATGAGCAGTTCTTC.

V usage is TRBV6-1 and J usage is TRBJ2-2; D possibly corresponds to TRBD1 (5 bases). Trimming stripped 6 bases from V and 4 bases from J, with 12 bases between. The CDR3 runs 14 residues. CDR1 is MNHNS, CDR2 SASEGT, per germline. The CDR3, as DNA: TGTGCCAGCAGCCGTCAGGGTCCCACCGGGGAGCTGTTTTTT. Translating gives CASSRQGPTGELFF.

As to this clonotype: A read error may explain this, as a much larger clone is one base away. The chain couples TRBV6-1 to TRBJ2-3; 8 bases are a match to TRBD1. From germline, CDR1 is MNHNS and CDR2 SASEGT. This CDR3 spans 15 amino acids. The CDR3 sequence is CASSLDRGGTETQYF. The CDR3 DNA follows: TGTGCCAGCAGTCTTGACAGGGGAGGTACAGAGACGCAGTATTTT.

The chain joins TRBV6-5 to TRBJ2-1; D might be TRBD1 or TRBD2, each matching 5 bases. The V end was cut by 3 bases, the J end by 3 bases, with 15 bases between. The CDR3 has 16 residues. Germline V gene sequence: CDR1 MNHEY, CDR2 SVGAGI. The DNA of the CDR3 is TGTGCCAGCAGTTATTTAGGGGACCCTGTCTACAATGAGCAGTTCTTC. It is translated as CASSYLGDPVYNEQFF.

The chain employs TRBV6-1 and TRBJ2-3; TRBD1 might be the D (5 bases). The CDR3 has 11 amino acids. Germline CDR1 reads MNHNS; CDR2 reads SASEGT. This CDR3 reads CGGNDRGTQYF. CDR3 DNA: TGTGGGGGCAATGACCGAGGCACGCAGTATTTT.

This clonotype was seen more than once but under ten times. This may arise from a read error, as a much more abundant clone is one base away. V gene TRBV12-3 or TRBV12-4 combines with J gene TRBJ2-1; 9 nucleotides agree with TRBD2. With the DNA end fitting TRBJ2-7 better, the J assignment may be wrong. CDR3 length: 19 amino acids. In DNA form, the CDR3 reads TGTGCCAGCAGTTTAGTTGGGGGGGTGACTAGCGGCCCGGCGGATGAGCAGTACTTC. It encodes CASSLVGGVTSGPADEQYF.

The chain's CDR3 is CASSQVAGYETQFF. The CDR3 DNA reads TGCGCCAGCAGCCAAGTAGCGGGGTACGAGACCCAGTTCTTC. The chain links TRBV4-1 to TRBJ2-1, with 8 bases that match TRBD2. The CDR3 sequence is 14 residues long. V lost 1 base to trimming and J lost 13 bases; unmatched junction nucleotides: 9. Germline CDR1 is MGHRA and CDR2 is YSYEKL.

V and J are TRBV6-1 and TRBJ2-1; D gene ambiguous. The CDR3 contains 18 residues. V dropped 2 bases and J dropped 10 bases, with 27 bases sitting between them. CDR1 is MNHNS and CDR2 is SASEGT in the germline V gene. Written as DNA, the CDR3 is TGTGCCAGCAGTGAATTGGCCTTGTTTGGATTGGGCTCCTACGAGCAGTTCTTC. This encodes CASSELALFGLGSYEQFF.

The V and J genes are TRBV7-2 and TRBJ2-3, with TRBD2 as a possible D gene (7 bases). Germline values: CDR1 SGHTA, CDR2 FQGNSA. CDR3 length: 16 amino acids. V dropped 5 bases and J dropped 9 bases, with 24 bases sitting between them. The CDR3 sequence is CASSARGGGSKETQYF. For the CDR3, the DNA is TGTGCCAGCAGCGCACGAGGGGGGGGGAGCAAAGAGACGCAGTATTTT.